This TCR beta chain was recovered during a study of OX40 agonist ivuxolimab in advanced cancers. About the research overall: Subjects had a mean age of about 65 years, with a range of roughly 23 to 80; around 80% were male. General study findings and limits: More expanded clones were seen, on average, in CD8+ T cells than in CD4+. At 0.1 to 3.0 mg/kg, CD4+ and CD8+ blood T cells expanded clonally by week 6.

As for this clone: Its antigen remains unidentified.

Baseline was the first blood sampling point, followed by cycle 4 day 1 and cycle 7 day 1. Measured with immunoSEQ multiplex PCR; TCRdb has only the in-frame clones, and not every one. The sample records about 94,000 clones, roughly 84% being singletons. CDR3 size: 15 residues. The rearrangement joins TRBV12-2 to TRBJ1-1. TRBV12-2 is labeled a pseudogene. This TCR was recovered from an adult with an advanced solid tumor such as melanoma, head and neck, liver or kidney cancer. Sequencing was performed on CD4+ or CD8+ T cells sorted from blood, taken in a trial of the OX40 agonist ivuxolimab. The CDR3 nucleotides read TGTGCAAGTCGCTTAGGAGCAGGTCTCACCAAGGGAGCTTTCTTT. The encoded protein is CASRLGAGLTKGAFF.